These 27 T cell receptor beta chains share one sample of origin, sequenced in a study of cytomegalovirus exposure and HLA in healthy donors. A multiplex PCR was run with 60 Vbeta primers and 13 Jbeta primers. Only in-frame clones appear in the TCRdb table, and some are missing; sequencing was by immunoSEQ multiplex PCR. The sample carries over 50,000 clones, around 72% recorded once. Sequences were obtained from PBMCs. The source is a man aged 50 to 60 in good health and CMV-seropositive.

The chain recombines TRBV7-9 with TRBJ1-1; TRBD1 matches at 7 bases. The CDR3 sequence is 12 residues long. Germline CDR1 reads SEHNR; CDR2 reads FQNEAQ (reference sequence). J was trimmed by 11 bases and V by 5 bases; bases with no gene match: 8. The CDR3 DNA reads as TGTGCCAGCAGCGCTGAAGGGACAGCGGCTTTCTTT. This codes for CASSAEGTAAFF. Together with reference TRBV7-9 and TRBJ1-1, the CDR3 gives the full variable domain: DTGVSQNPRHKITKRGQNVTFRCDPISEHNRLYWYRQTLGQGPEFLTYFQNEAQLEKSRLLSDRFSAERPKGSFSTLEIQRTEQGDSAMYLCASSAEGTAAFFGQGTRLTVV.

Turning to this clone: One junction end does not reproduce the germline sequence, and a read error may be involved. The rearrangement links TRBV30 to TRBJ1-5; D not resolved. The CDR3 runs 14 residues. The germline gives CDR1 GTSNPN, CDR2 SVGIG (reference sequence). The CDR3 is CAWSVGVSNKPQHF. As DNA, the CDR3 is TGTGCCTGGAGTGTCGGGGTTAGCAATAAGCCCCAGCATTTT. The variable domain in full, with the rest retrieved from reference TRBV30 and TRBJ1-5, is SQTIHQWPATLVQPVGSPLSLECTVEGTSNPNLYWYRQAAGRGLQLLFYSVGIGQISSEVPQNLSASRPQDRQFILSSKKLLLSDSGFYLCAWSVGVSNKPQHFGDGTRLSIL.

This sequence joins TRBV2 and TRBJ1-2; D unclear. With 3 bases removed from V and 2 bases from J, the gap between germline ends came to 13 bases. Germline loops: CDR1 SNHLY, CDR2 FYNNEI. The CDR3 length is 15 residues. CDR3 in amino acids: CASSEGTTSNYGYTF. DNA of the CDR3: TGTGCCAGCAGTGAGGGTACTACGTCCAACTATGGCTACACCTTC.

Remarks on this clone: One junction end does not reproduce the germline sequence, and a read error may be involved. The J gene is TRBJ1-4, the V gene TRBV6-5; 8 bases align to TRBD1. Per germline, CDR1 MNHEY and CDR2 SVGAGI. CDR3 length equals 11 residues. The CDR3 region has the DNA TGTGCCAGCAGTGATACCGGGACAGGAACTTTT. This sequence encodes CASSDTGTGTF.

The chain recombines TRBV18 with TRBJ2-1, with D possibly being TRBD2 (6 bases). Trimming stripped 1 base from V and 7 bases from J, with 14 bases between. The CDR3 has 15 amino acids. Germline V gives CDR1 KGHSH, CDR2 LQKENI. The CDR3: CASSPLVAEGNEQFF. For the CDR3, the DNA is TGTGCCAGCTCACCACTCGTAGCGGAGGGGAATGAGCAGTTCTTC.

This clone was found a few times. One junction end disagrees with the germline gene, perhaps due to a read error. The J gene is TRBJ1-5, the V gene TRBV30; D gene unclear. The CDR3 length is 15 residues. Germline values: CDR1 GTSNPN, CDR2 SVGIG (reference sequence). This CDR3 reads CAWSLRGSGNQPPHF. The CDR3 DNA reads as TGTGCCTGGAGTCTACGAGGGAGCGGCAATCAGCCCCCGCATTTT. The whole variable domain, remainder taken from reference TRBV30 and TRBJ1-5, is SQTIHQWPATLVQPVGSPLSLECTVEGTSNPNLYWYRQAAGRGLQLLFYSVGIGQISSEVPQNLSASRPQDRQFILSSKKLLLSDSGFYLCAWSLRGSGNQPPHFGDGTRLSIL.

The chain recombines TRBV7-8 with TRBJ2-3; tentatively, D is TRBD1 (5 bases). V dropped 2 bases and J dropped 3 bases, with 9 bases sitting between them. The germline gives CDR1 SGHVS, CDR2 FQNEAQ. This CDR3 region has 14 residues. The CDR3 here is CASSLNSGTDTQYF. The CDR3 nucleotides are TGTGCCAGCAGCTTAAACTCAGGGACAGATACGCAGTATTTT.

V is TRBV6-1 and J is TRBJ1-1, with unresolved D. Germline V CDR1 and CDR2: MNHNS, SASEGT. This CDR3 has 14 residues. With 6 bases removed from V and 6 bases from J, the gap between germline ends came to 17 bases. CDR3: CASSSTASRSEAFF. CDR3 in DNA: TGTGCCAGCAGCTCCACCGCCTCCCGGTCTGAAGCTTTCTTT.

This chain uses TRBV4-3 with TRBJ1-4; TRBD1 might be the D (5 bases). The V gene lost 4 bases and the J gene lost 6 bases, with 12 bases spanning the gap. Germline-derived CDR1 and CDR2 are LGHNA and YSLEER. The CDR3 runs 14 residues. The CDR3 coding sequence is TGCGCCAGCAGCCTTGGCGGGGCTGATGAAAAACTGTTTTTT. Amino acids: CASSLGGADEKLFF.

This chain links TRBV30 with TRBJ1-2; D gene unclear. The germline CDR1 and CDR2 sequences are GTSNPN and SVGIG (reference sequence). CDR3 size: 14 residues. Trimming took off 0 bases at V and 5 bases at J, with 13 bases between the two ends. This CDR3 is CAWSVQPRLYGYTF. The CDR3 coding sequence is TGTGCCTGGAGTGTACAGCCCAGATTATATGGCTACACCTTC.

In its sample, this clone was seen a few times. V and J are TRBV6-5 and TRBJ1-2; the D is unclear. Germline-derived CDR1 and CDR2 are MNHEY and SVGAGI. V shed 0 bases and J shed 1 base, with 6 bases lying between them. The CDR3 has 14 amino acids. This CDR3 is CASSYSGNNYGYTF. Here the CDR3 DNA reads TGTGCCAGCAGTTACTCTGGCAATAACTATGGCTACACCTTC.

Here the CDR3 reads CASGQSYNSPLHF. The CDR3 DNA sequence: TGTGCTAGTGGTCAATCCTATAATTCACCCCTCCACTTT. This chain links TRBV12-5 with TRBJ1-6; D gene uncertain. Germline V gene sequence: CDR1 LGHNT, CDR2 FRNRAP. The length of the CDR3 is 13 residues. The V gene lost 5 bases and the J gene lost 1 base, with 3 bases spanning the gap.

The CDR3 here is CASSLGDFADTQYF. The CDR3 DNA reads as TGTGCCAGCAGTCTCGGGGACTTCGCAGATACGCAGTATTTT. The V and J genes are TRBV6-1 and TRBJ2-3; TRBD2 is a possible D gene (6 bases). The V end lost 5 bases, the J end lost 4 bases, and 13 bases lay between the germline ends. Germline CDR1 MNHNS, CDR2 SASEGT. The CDR3 is made up of 14 amino acids.

V gene TRBV28 combines with J gene TRBJ2-5; 9 nucleotides match TRBD1. Germline CDR1 is MDHEN and CDR2 is SYDVKM. The V segment lost 3 bases and the J segment 9 bases; nucleotides outside the gene matches: 8. CDR3 length: 14 residues. The CDR3 DNA reads TGTGCCAGCAGTTTCCCCGGGACAGGGTTGTCCCAGTACTTC. It translates to CASSFPGTGLSQYF.

This chain uses TRBV5-1 with TRBJ1-2, with 9 bases matching TRBD1. V lost 0 bases, J lost 6 bases, and 3 bases stayed unmatched. The length of the CDR3 is 14 residues. Germline assignment: CDR1 SGHRS and CDR2 YFSETQ. The CDR3: CASSLDGQGNGYTF. The CDR3 DNA follows: TGCGCCAGCAGCTTGGATGGACAGGGGAATGGCTACACCTTC.

V gene TRBV6-1 combines with J gene TRBJ2-1, with 12 bases matching TRBD2. With V trimmed by 4 bases and J by 6 bases, 7 bases remained unmatched. The CDR3 has 16 amino acids. Germline values: CDR1 MNHNS, CDR2 SASEGT. The CDR3 nucleotides are TGTGCCAGCAGTGGGACCGGGACTAGCGGGCTCAATGAGCAGTTCTTC. Its protein is CASSGTGTSGLNEQFF.

This chain's CDR3 is CASSPGEGLRDYEQYF. CDR3 DNA: TGTGCCAGCAGCCCCGGGGAGGGTTTAAGGGACTACGAGCAGTACTTC. The chain couples TRBV28 to TRBJ2-7; 7 bases match TRBD2. The CDR3 length is 16 residues. From germline, CDR1 is MDHEN and CDR2 SYDVKM. The junction had 14 bases not matched to a gene; V was cut back by 6 bases and J by 3 bases.

The chain combines TRBV27 with TRBJ2-2; 7 bases fit TRBD2. Per the germline V gene, CDR1 is MNHEY and CDR2 is SMNVEV (reference sequence). CDR3 size: 15 residues. Trimming at V came to 5 bases and at J to 5 bases, leaving 8 bases not matched to a gene. For the CDR3, the DNA is TGTGCCAGCAGTCGGGAGGCAGGGATAACCGGGGAGCTGTTTTTT. Its protein is CASSREAGITGELFF.

This clone was observed a few times. The chain couples TRBV11-2 to TRBJ2-2; a weak D match, TRBD2 (5 bases). The CDR3 sequence is 14 residues long. Germline V gene data show CDR1 as SGHAT and CDR2 as FQNNGV. V was trimmed by 2 bases and J by 6 bases, leaving 10 bases between them. The chain's CDR3 is CASSLLGAPGELFF. CDR3 bases: TGTGCCAGCAGCTTACTGGGAGCCCCCGGGGAGCTGTTTTTT. Full variable domain (missing parts from reference TRBV11-2 and TRBJ2-2): EAGVAQSPRYKIIEKRQSVAFWCNPISGHATLYWYQQILGQGPKLLIQFQNNGVVDDSQLPKDRFSAERLKGVDSTLKIQPAKLEDSAVYLCASSLLGAPGELFFGEGSRLTVL.

The CDR3 sequence is CASSYPREGEQYF. The DNA for the CDR3 is TGTGCCAGCAGCTACCCTAGAGAGGGCGAGCAGTACTTC. The chain joins TRBV7-8 to TRBJ2-7; tentatively, D is TRBD2 (5 bases). Between the trimmed V and J ends, which lost 4 bases and 6 bases, there was a span of 13 bases. Germline V CDR1 and CDR2: SGHVS, FQNEAQ. The CDR3 covers 13 residues.

V usage is TRBV5-1 and J usage is TRBJ2-5; TRBD2 agrees at 9 bases. J lost 5 bases, V lost 0 bases, and 8 bases had no gene match. The CDR3 totals 16 residues. Germline loops: CDR1 SGHRS, CDR2 YFSETQ. CDR3 residues: CASSLGLAEGGETQYF. The CDR3, as DNA: TGCGCCAGCAGCTTGGGACTAGCGGAGGGGGGCGAGACCCAGTACTTC.

V is TRBV18 and J is TRBJ2-2; TRBD2 aligns across 13 bases. The germline V gene encodes CDR1 KGHSH and CDR2 LQKENI. J was trimmed by 0 bases and V by 0 bases; bases with no gene match: 4. The CDR3 spans 19 residues. The CDR3 coding sequence is TGTGCCAGCTCACCACCTGGACTAGCGGGAGCCCCGAACACCGGGGAGCTGTTTTTT. Its protein product is CASSPPGLAGAPNTGELFF.

This clone came up once. The rearrangement links TRBV2 to TRBJ2-5; 8 positions match TRBD1. The DNA end is a closer match to TRBJ2-7, so the J assignment may be wrong. The CDR3 has 15 residues. In germline, CDR1 is SNHLY, CDR2 FYNNEI. CDR3 region: CASSGSRGTGYEQYF. DNA of the CDR3: TGTGCCAGCAGCGGTTCTAGGGGGACAGGCTACGAGCAGTACTTC.

V and J are TRBV7-8 and TRBJ2-7; TRBD1 matches 9 bases. The CDR3 runs to 15 residues. After removal of 4 bases from V and 6 bases from J, the junction contained 10 bases not matched to a gene. Germline V gene sequence: CDR1 SGHVS, CDR2 FQNEAQ. CDR3 nucleotides: TGTGCCAGCAGCTCCTACAGGGGGCGGGTCGGCGAGCAGTACTTC. Translated: CASSSYRGRVGEQYF.

This rearrangement joins TRBV28 to TRBJ2-7; TRBD1 matches at 7 bases. Germline loops: CDR1 MDHEN, CDR2 SYDVKM. V lost 2 bases and J lost 2; bases outside the gene matches: 12. This CDR3 has 17 amino acids. The CDR3 loop is CASSLGGRRQGAYEQYF. The CDR3 DNA reads TGTGCCAGCAGTTTAGGTGGAAGGCGGCAGGGGGCCTACGAGCAGTACTTC. The full variable domain, in which reference TRBV28 and TRBJ2-7 provide the parts outside the CDR3, is DVKVTQSSRYLVKRTGEKVFLECVQDMDHENMFWYRQDPGLGLRLIYFSYDVKMKEKGDIPEGYSVSREKKERFSLILESASTNQTSMYLCASSLGGRRQGAYEQYFGPGTRLTVT.

The V gene is TRBV7-2, the J gene TRBJ2-3; perhaps TRBD2 as D (5 bases). V lost 4 bases, J lost 7 bases, and 9 bases lay in between. The CDR3 length is 12 residues. CDR1 and CDR2 (germline): SGHTA, FQGNSA. In DNA, the CDR3 is TGTGCCAGCAGCTACGAGGGATATACGCAGTATTTT. This gives the protein CASSYEGYTQYF.

The CDR3: CSVGGIGHGYTF. CDR3 DNA sequence: TGCAGCGTTGGAGGGATAGGGCATGGCTACACCTTC. V gene TRBV29-1 combines with J gene TRBJ1-2, with no clear D. Germline loops: CDR1 SQVTM, CDR2 ANQGSEA. Trimming pared 4 bases from V and 6 bases from J, leaving 12 bases between. The CDR3 totals 12 residues.